These T cell receptor beta chains were read from a single sample in a study of technical replicates of blood from a few donors. Sequencing used immunoSEQ multiplex PCR; TCRdb keeps in-frame clones, though not all of them. Seen here are 91,000 or so clones, roughly 96% observed once, and the top ten hold over 0.25%. Sequenced input: T cells isolated from PBMCs. The receptor set was obtained from a human donor in good health. CDR3s leave out the opening cysteine and the closing phenylalanine or tryptophan. The size field is filled for only some rows; it gives once, few, many or a size class.

V	size	J	CDR3
TRBV5-1	NA	TRBJ2-1	ASSLTGQVNEQF
TRBV9	NA	TRBJ2-3	ASSITSVFTDTQY
TRBV29-1	NA	TRBJ1-1	SVYRDDYTEAF
TRBV9	NA	TRBJ2-3	ASSVRGQADTQY
TRBV28	NA	TRBJ1-5	ASSTDRRRGDQPQH
TRBV4-1	NA	TRBJ1-5	ASSHDRGQPQH
TRBV5-1	NA	TRBJ1-6	ASSFWTGVNSPLH
TRBV5-1	NA	TRBJ2-3	ASSGTPGGLAGGPQDTQY
TRBV2	NA	TRBJ2-7	ASSQPSGGEYEQY
TRBV6-6	NA	TRBJ2-1	ASRPGLAINEQF
TRBV10-2	once	TRBJ2-2	ASSESAGVSIGELF
TRBV5-4	NA	TRBJ2-1	ASSLGSPEIYNEQF
TRBV14	NA	TRBJ2-3	ASSLGTGGLDTQY
TRBV18	NA	TRBJ2-7	ASSPPGLAGSYEQY
TRBV7-9	once	TRBJ2-7	ASSLDSIYEQY
TRBV19	NA	TRBJ1-5	ASSIGLFSREVVAQH
TRBV28	NA	TRBJ2-1	ASSQYNEQF
TRBV6-4	NA	TRBJ1-1	ASSDGPRAF
TRBV29-1	NA	TRBJ2-3	SVGVAGGGTDTQY
TRBV15	NA	TRBJ1-4	ATSREWQNNEKLF
TRBV30	NA	TRBJ1-2	AWSVGTANYGYT
TRBV5-1	NA	TRBJ2-5	ASSLGAGGPEETQY
TRBV25-1	NA	TRBJ2-7	ASSEIGQGEQY
TRBV29-1	NA	TRBJ1-2	SVEDRGSGYT
TRBV2	NA	TRBJ1-4	ASSDGTGEKLF
TRBV7-6	NA	TRBJ1-1	ASSSGQGENTEAF
TRBV5-1	NA	TRBJ1-3	ASSLGGGTGSPGNTIY
TRBV27	once	TRBJ2-1	ASSFSGSNEQF
TRBV5-5	NA	TRBJ2-3	ASSLERLAGPTDTQY
TRBV4-1	NA	TRBJ1-1	ASSETVVEMNTEAF
TRBV5-1	NA	TRBJ1-5	ASSEQGSQPQH
TRBV11-2	NA	TRBJ1-5	ASSLVRGRSNQPQH
TRBV7-9	NA	TRBJ1-4	ASSLRSGLGEKLF
TRBV19	few	TRBJ1-2	ASSLTGIDGYT
TRBV29-1	NA	TRBJ2-1	SVEDLRDSSYNEQF
TRBV14	NA	TRBJ1-1	ASSQDRGLGLEAF
TRBV9	once	TRBJ2-7	ASSVEPSGYEQY
TRBV7-9	NA	TRBJ1-4	ASSQGQGLEKLF
TRBV29-1	NA	TRBJ2-7	SVDQGKGYEQY
TRBV2	NA	TRBJ1-1	ASRSEGVTEAF
TRBV4-1	once	TRBJ2-7	ASSQGLAGVNYEQY
TRBV5-1	NA	TRBJ2-2	ASSLAQVNTGELF
TRBV19	NA	TRBJ1-3	ASTPRDLSGNTIY
TRBV5-8	NA	TRBJ2-5	ASSPGTSQETQY
TRBV19	NA	TRBJ1-2	ASSWGENYGYT
TRBV6-1	NA	TRBJ1-5	ATLKGQGIRDTH
TRBV27	NA	TRBJ1-4	ASSLGVEGEGEKLF
TRBV14	NA	TRBJ2-3	ASSHLLPDTQY
TRBV19	NA	TRBJ2-7	ASSILPVGTSSEQY
TRBV5-1	NA	TRBJ2-5	ASRQGLAGEETQY
TRBV2	once	TRBJ2-1	ASSMVAGEQF
TRBV11-2	once	TRBJ1-5	ASSLGQGNQPQH
TRBV2	NA	TRBJ2-4	ASMERSGSSPWDIQY